This TCR beta chain was recovered during a study of blood T cell repertoires in COVID-19 (dated by TCRdb to about 2020). Background on the whole study: Samples covering the acute and convalescent phases of COVID-19 were provided by collaborators in the United States, Italy and Spain. The prospective study material was composed of cDNA or gDNA derived from T cells, B-cell-depleted T cells, or PBMCs. Deeply sampled blood TCRbeta repertoires from subjects exposed to, actively infected with, or recovered from COVID-19 were included in the dataset. The repertoires were released in a freely available public database intended as a resource for research on the immune response to SARS-CoV-2. Samples were obtained from the ongoing ImmuneRACE study (first 160 participants) and from 1,254 subjects provided by 6 global collaborators. A de-identified subject ID, COVID-19 status, age in years and sex were almost always included in the sample metadata. Where HLA class I and class II types were available, the types were taken from metadata supplied by the sample provider, not from assay-based typing.

TCRbeta CDR3 regions were amplified from genomic DNA using the immunoSEQ Assay, a bias-controlled multiplex PCR. The source study handled its data this way. Within the assay, amplification of reference gene primers was used to estimate how many nucleated cells each sample contained. Sequence reads were collapsed and filtered to measure the absolute abundance of every unique TCRbeta CDR3 rearrangement. For each sample, productive Simpson clonality was calculated as the square root of Simpson's diversity index over productive rearrangements. Not all clones reach the TCRdb copy of this immuneACCESS table, which keeps in-frame sequences only. Checked studies attribute under half of the gap to unresolved V genes and leave the rest unexplained. The DNA gave D and trimming, while V, J and clone size come from that table. The sample has roughly 250,000 clones on record, approximately 85% of them singletons. 3.5% to 4.5% of the sample is in the top ten clones.

This clone was counted only a few times. This receptor's antigen is unknown. Base qualities are not recorded, but no much larger clone differs from it by a single base. The investigation overall reported the following: Clinical and demographic metadata were provided uncurated, with the amount varying by source and participant.

Participants in the prospective study were enrolled through a virtual design, were aged roughly 18 to 90 years, and lived in approximately 25 United States geographic areas. Cohort assignment in the prospective study relied on participant-reported clinical history from a screening survey and a study questionnaire. ImmuneRACE Cohort 3 recovered participants were defined by two consecutive negative NP/OP PCR tests, healthcare professional clearance, or symptom resolution. In the prospective study, mobile phlebotomists collected whole blood, serum and a nasopharyngeal or oropharyngeal swab from each participant. Over a roughly 2-month period, participants in the prospective study had the option of providing additional blood draws and questionnaires. Blood samples from the prospective study were shipped frozen or at room temperature prior to DNA extraction. The sequence came from a woman younger than 45 who had recovered from COVID-19. The sequenced sample consisted of PBMCs or T cells enriched from blood (not recorded which).

The CDR3 in this case is CASRDTGQGYTF. The sequenced DNA: TGTGCCAGCAGGGATACAGGGCAAGGCTACACCTTC. In this chain, TRBV2 is recombined with TRBJ1-2; tentative D gene TRBD1, with 6 bases matching. According to the germline V gene, CDR1 reads SNHLY and CDR2 reads FYNNEI. Trimming removed 6 bases from V and 8 bases from J, leaving 13 bases between the germline ends. The CDR3 measures 12 amino acids from cysteine to phenylalanine. This entry keeps only the CDR3 DNA: 36 bases, framed from base 1. The CDR3 plus the reference TRBV2 and TRBJ1-2 genes for the other parts give the full variable domain: EPEVTQTPSHQVTQMGQEVILRCVPISNHLYFYWYRQILGQKVEFLVSFYNNEISEKSEIFDDQFSVERPDGSNFTLKIRSTKLEDSAMYFCASRDTGQGYTFGSGTRLTVV.